This TCR beta chain derives from a study of cytomegalovirus exposure and HLA in healthy donors. As for the study in general: Unique TCRs numbering around 80 million, obtained from HLA-typed donors, made up an early data release. Across almost 400 genotyped donors, 81% landed in the Caucasian-associated ancestry cluster.

This clone has a handful of counts. Its antigen is not known. Study-level results: Sequencing had likely introduced a cluster of highly shared sequence variants as an artifact.

The PCR ran on 60 Vbeta and 13 Jbeta primers. The data were produced by immunoSEQ multiplex PCR, yet TCRdb's version contains in-frame clones alone and is incomplete. The repertoire holds around 50,000 clones, around 80% seen once, with approximately 7.7% in the top ten. V was trimmed by 4 bases and J by 0 bases, leaving 8 bases between them. This CDR3 comprises 13 residues. In germline, CDR1 is SGHKS, CDR2 YYEKEE (reference sequence). Sequencing used PBMCs. This TCR came from a man aged 25-45 years in good health and CMV-seropositive. This sequence joins TRBV5-5 and TRBJ2-7; D is unclear. The CDR3 sequence is CASSRAPSYEQYF. CDR3 DNA: TGTGCCAGCAGCCGAGCGCCCTCCTACGAGCAGTACTTC. The full variable domain, its missing parts supplied by reference TRBV5-5 and TRBJ2-7, is DAGVTQSPTHLIKTRGQQVTLRCSPISGHKSVSWYQQVLGQGPQFIFQYYEKEERGRGNFPDRFSARQFPNYSSELNVNALLLGDSALYLCASSRAPSYEQYFGPGTRLTVT.